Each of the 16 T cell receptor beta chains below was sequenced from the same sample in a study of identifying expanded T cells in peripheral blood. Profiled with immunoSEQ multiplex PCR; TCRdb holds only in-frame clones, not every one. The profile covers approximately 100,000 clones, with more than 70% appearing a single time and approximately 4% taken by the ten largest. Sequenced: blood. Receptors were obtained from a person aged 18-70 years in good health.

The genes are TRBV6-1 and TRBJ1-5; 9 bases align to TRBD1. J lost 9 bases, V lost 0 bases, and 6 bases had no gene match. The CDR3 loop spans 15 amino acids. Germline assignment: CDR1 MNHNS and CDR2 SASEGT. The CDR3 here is CASSEAQGASWPQHF. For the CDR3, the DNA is TGTGCCAGCAGTGAAGCACAGGGGGCGTCCTGGCCCCAGCATTTT.

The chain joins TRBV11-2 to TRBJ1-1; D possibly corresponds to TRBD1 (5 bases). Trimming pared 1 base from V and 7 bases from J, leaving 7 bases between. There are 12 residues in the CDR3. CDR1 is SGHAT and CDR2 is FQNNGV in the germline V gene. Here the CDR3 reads CASSLVQGEAFF. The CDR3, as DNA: TGTGCCAGCAGCTTAGTCCAGGGTGAAGCTTTCTTT.

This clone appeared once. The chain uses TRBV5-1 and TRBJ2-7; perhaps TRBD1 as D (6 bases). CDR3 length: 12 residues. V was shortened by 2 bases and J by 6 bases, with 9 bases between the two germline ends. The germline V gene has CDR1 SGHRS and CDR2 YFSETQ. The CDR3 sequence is CASSFQGSEQYF. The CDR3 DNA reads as TGCGCCAGCAGCTTTCAGGGGAGCGAGCAGTACTTC. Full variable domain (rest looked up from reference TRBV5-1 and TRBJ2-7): KAGVTQTPRYLIKTRGQQVTLSCSPISGHRSVSWYQQTPGQGLQFLFEYFSETQRNKGNFPGRFSGRQFSNSRSEMNVSTLELGDSALYLCASSFQGSEQYFGPGTRLTVT.

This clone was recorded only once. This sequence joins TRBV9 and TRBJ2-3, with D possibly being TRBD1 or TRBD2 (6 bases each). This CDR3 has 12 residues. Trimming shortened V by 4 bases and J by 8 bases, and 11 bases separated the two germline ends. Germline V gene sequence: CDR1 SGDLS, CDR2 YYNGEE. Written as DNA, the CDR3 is TGTGCCAGCAGCCCTGAGGGGGGTACGCAGTATTTT. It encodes CASSPEGGTQYF.

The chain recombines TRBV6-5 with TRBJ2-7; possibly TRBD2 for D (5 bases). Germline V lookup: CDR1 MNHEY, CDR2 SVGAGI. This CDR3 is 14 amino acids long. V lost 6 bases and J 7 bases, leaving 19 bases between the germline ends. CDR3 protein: CASRTGIAAEEQYF. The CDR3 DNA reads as TGTGCCAGCAGAACCGGGATCGCGGCTGAAGAGCAGTACTTC.

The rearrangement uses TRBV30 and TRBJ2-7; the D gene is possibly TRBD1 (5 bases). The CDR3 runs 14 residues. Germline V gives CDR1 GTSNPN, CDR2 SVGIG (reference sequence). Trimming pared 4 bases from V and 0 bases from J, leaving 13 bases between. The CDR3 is CAWMGDSSSYEQYF. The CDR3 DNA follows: TGTGCCTGGATGGGTGACAGCTCCTCCTACGAGCAGTACTTC.

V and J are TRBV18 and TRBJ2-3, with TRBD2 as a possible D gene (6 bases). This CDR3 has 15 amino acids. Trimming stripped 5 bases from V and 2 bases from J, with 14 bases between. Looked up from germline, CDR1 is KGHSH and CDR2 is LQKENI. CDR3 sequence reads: CASSSGTVDTDTQYF. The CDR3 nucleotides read TGTGCCAGCTCATCCGGGACTGTAGACACAGATACGCAGTATTTT.

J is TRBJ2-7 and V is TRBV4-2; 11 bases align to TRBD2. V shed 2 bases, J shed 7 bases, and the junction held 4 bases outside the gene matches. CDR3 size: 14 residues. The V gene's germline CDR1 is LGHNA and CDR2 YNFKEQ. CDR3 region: CASSQIAGGREQYF. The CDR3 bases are TGTGCCAGCAGCCAAATAGCGGGAGGGCGTGAGCAGTACTTC.

CDR3 coding DNA: TGTGCCAGCAGATTCCAGGGGGCCAGGAACACTGAAGCTTTCTTT. Its translation: CASRFQGARNTEAFF. The genes are TRBV2 and TRBJ1-1; 8 bases fit TRBD1. Trimming at V came to 6 bases and at J to 1 base, leaving 7 bases not matched to a gene. CDR1 SNHLY and CDR2 FYNNEI come from the germline V gene. There are 15 residues in the CDR3.

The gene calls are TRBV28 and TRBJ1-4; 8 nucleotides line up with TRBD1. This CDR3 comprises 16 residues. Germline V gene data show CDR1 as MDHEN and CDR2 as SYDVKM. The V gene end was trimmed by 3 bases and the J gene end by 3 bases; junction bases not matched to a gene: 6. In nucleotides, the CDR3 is TGTGCCAGCAGTTTGCCTAACAGGGGGGCTAATGAAAAACTGTTTTTT. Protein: CASSLPNRGANEKLFF.

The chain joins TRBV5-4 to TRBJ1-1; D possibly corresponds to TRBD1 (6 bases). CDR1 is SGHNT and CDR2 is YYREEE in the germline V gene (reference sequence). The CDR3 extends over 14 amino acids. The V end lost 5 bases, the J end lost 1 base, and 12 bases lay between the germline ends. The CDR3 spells CASRPGHQNTEAFF. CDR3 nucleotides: TGTGCCAGCAGGCCGGGACACCAGAACACTGAAGCTTTCTTT. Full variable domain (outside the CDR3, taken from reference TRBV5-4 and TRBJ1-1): ETGVTQSPTHLIKTRGQQVTLRCSSQSGHNTVSWYQQALGQGPQFIFQYYREEENGRGNFPPRFSGLQFPNYSSELNVNALELDDSALYLCASRPGHQNTEAFFGQGTRLTVV.

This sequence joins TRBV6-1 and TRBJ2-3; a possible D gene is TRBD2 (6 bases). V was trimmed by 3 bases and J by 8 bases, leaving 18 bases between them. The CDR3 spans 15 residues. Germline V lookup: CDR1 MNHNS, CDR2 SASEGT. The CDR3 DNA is TGTGCCAGCAGTGAGGAGGGATTCCCACATGGTACGCAGTATTTT. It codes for CASSEEGFPHGTQYF.

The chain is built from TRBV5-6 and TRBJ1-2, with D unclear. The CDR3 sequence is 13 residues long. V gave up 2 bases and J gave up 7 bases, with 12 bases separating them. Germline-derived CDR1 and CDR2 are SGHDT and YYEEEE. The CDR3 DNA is TGTGCCAGCAGCTTAGGTCGGGGTTCTGGCTACACCTTC. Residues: CASSLGRGSGYTF.

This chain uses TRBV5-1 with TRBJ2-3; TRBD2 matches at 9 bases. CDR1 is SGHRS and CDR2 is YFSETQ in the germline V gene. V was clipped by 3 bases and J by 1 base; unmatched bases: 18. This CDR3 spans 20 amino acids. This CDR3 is CASSWRGSLAGTPRTDTQYF. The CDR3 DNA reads TGCGCCAGCAGCTGGCGTGGTAGCCTAGCGGGGACCCCGCGCACAGATACGCAGTATTTT.

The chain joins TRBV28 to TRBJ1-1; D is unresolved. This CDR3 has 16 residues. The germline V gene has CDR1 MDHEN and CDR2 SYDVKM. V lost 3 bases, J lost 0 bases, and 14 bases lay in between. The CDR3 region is CASSFTGNRMNTEAFF. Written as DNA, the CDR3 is TGTGCCAGCAGTTTTACTGGGAATAGGATGAACACTGAAGCTTTCTTT.

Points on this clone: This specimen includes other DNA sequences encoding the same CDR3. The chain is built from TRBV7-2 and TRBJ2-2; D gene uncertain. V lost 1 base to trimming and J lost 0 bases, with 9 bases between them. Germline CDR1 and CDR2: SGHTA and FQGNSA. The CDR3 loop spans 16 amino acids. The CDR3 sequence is CASSLDPGANTGELFF. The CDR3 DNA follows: TGTGCCAGCAGCTTAGATCCAGGAGCGAACACCGGGGAGCTGTTTTTT.